One sample yielded the 25 T cell receptor beta chains listed below, sequenced in a study of regulatory T cells in long-lasting Graves disease. Time point: newly diagnosed GD, antithyroid drugs for less than 3 months. Making the TCR library involved RNA that had been extracted from PBMCs. The TCR beta library used iRepertoire HTBI primers with Arm-PCR amplification of CDR3. TCRdb reprocessed the multiplex PCR reads with MiXCR, giving one entry per CDR3 protein. The sample lists fewer than 550,000 distinct CDR3 sequences, 16% seen once, with about 23% in the top ten. The sample also formed part of further work on T cells in Graves' hyperthyroidism and ophthalmopathy.

This material consisted of peripheral blood mononuclear cells (PBMCs), taken at new diagnosis, from a patient treated with antithyroid drugs. The receptors come from a woman aged 18 to 35 with Graves disease.

Remarks on this clonotype: The junction differs from germline at one of its ends, possibly a read error. The rearrangement joins TRBV27 to TRBJ2-1; D uncertain. CDR3 size: 16 residues. Germline-derived CDR1 and CDR2 are MNHEY and SMNVEV (reference sequence). CDR3 nucleotides: TGTACCAGCAGAAAAGAGATGCCGACCTCCTACAATGAGCAGTTCTTC. Its translation is CTSRKEMPTSYNEQFF.

The chain employs TRBV5-1 and TRBJ2-1, with TRBD2 matching over 10 bases. The J segment lost 0 bases and the V segment lost 5 bases, leaving 5 bases of the junction unmatched. The CDR3 has 16 amino acids. CDR1 and CDR2 from the germline V gene are SGHRS and YFSETQ. The CDR3 nucleotides are TGCGCCAGCAGGGGGGCTAGCGGGAGCTCCTACAATGAGCAGTTCTTC. Translated, it gives CASRGASGSSYNEQFF.

The CDR3 region is CASSVGAERGLSEQYF. DNA for the CDR3: TGTGCCAGCAGCGTAGGGGCAGAGCGAGGCTTGAGTGAGCAGTACTTC. J is TRBJ2-7 and V is TRBV9; D unresolved. V shed 0 bases and J shed 7 bases, with 20 bases lying between them. The CDR3 runs to 16 residues. The germline V gene encodes CDR1 SGDLS and CDR2 YYNGEE.

This clonotype was detected only a few times. CDR3 loop: CASSLFFSGGTYEQYF. As DNA, the CDR3 is TGTGCCAGCAGCTTATTTTTTTCCGGGGGAACCTACGAGCAGTACTTC. This chain joins TRBV11-2 and TRBJ2-7; D may be TRBD2 (6 bases). In germline, CDR1 is SGHAT, CDR2 FQNNGV. V was trimmed by 2 bases and J by 2 bases, leaving 16 bases between them. The CDR3 contains 16 residues.

This clonotype was seen ten or more times. CDR3 in DNA: TGTGCCAGCAACCCTGCGGGAGGGACCTACGAGCAGTACTTC. It codes for CASNPAGGTYEQYF. V usage is TRBV2 and J usage is TRBJ2-7, with 9 bases aligning to TRBD2. With 7 bases clipped from V and 2 bases from J, the junction kept 6 bases outside the gene matches. The CDR3 consists of 14 residues. Germline V lookup: CDR1 SNHLY, CDR2 FYNNEI. The entire variable domain, with the rest obtained from reference TRBV2 and TRBJ2-7, is as follows: EPEVTQTPSHQVTQMGQEVILRCVPISNHLYFYWYRQILGQKVEFLVSFYNNEISEKSEIFDDQFSVERPDGSNFTLKIRSTKLEDSAMYFCASNPAGGTYEQYFGPGTRLTVT.

This sequence joins TRBV6-1 and TRBJ1-4; the D gene is possibly TRBD1 (5 bases). Germline V gene lookup returns CDR1 MNHNS and CDR2 SASEGT. The V end was cut by 7 bases, the J end by 10 bases, with 28 bases between. This CDR3 spans 17 amino acids. The CDR3 nucleotides read TGTGCCAGCACCCACAGGTCCGACACAAGGACGTTAGGAAAACTGTTTTTT. It translates to CASTHRSDTRTLGKLFF.

Ten or more counts support this clonotype. The rearrangement uses TRBV29-1 and TRBJ2-5; the match to TRBD2 covers 13 bases. With 4 bases clipped from V and 2 bases from J, the junction kept 4 bases outside the gene matches. Germline V CDR1 and CDR2: SQVTM, ANQGSEA. The CDR3 has 15 amino acids. Here the CDR3 DNA reads TGCAGCGTTGGGGGACTAGCGGGATGGCAAGAGACCCAGTACTTC. Translating it yields CSVGGLAGWQETQYF.

This clonotype has at least ten counts. One junction end does not reproduce the germline sequence, and a read error may be involved. CDR3 in DNA: TGCGCCAGCAGCCAGGGACAGCAAGCTTTCTTT. Protein product: CASSQGQQAFF. The chain uses TRBV3-1 and TRBJ1-1, with 7 nucleotides matching TRBD1. The V gene's germline CDR1 is LGHDT and CDR2 YNNKEL (reference sequence). The CDR3 runs to 11 residues.

CDR3 region: CASKLAREGYGYTF. The CDR3 region has the DNA TGTGCCAGCAAACTCGCCAGGGAGGGCTATGGCTACACCTTC. V gene TRBV12-3 or TRBV12-4 combines with J gene TRBJ1-2; D is perhaps TRBD1 (5 bases). The length of the CDR3 is 14 residues. The V and J ends lost 7 bases and 4 bases respectively, with 16 bases between them.

V usage is TRBV7-2 and J usage is TRBJ1-4; the match to TRBD1 covers 11 bases. Germline V gives CDR1 SGHTA, CDR2 FQGNSA. The trim removed 1 base at V and 6 bases at J, leaving 10 bases unmatched. The CDR3 runs to 18 residues. CDR3 sequence: CASSLVGRRGQGDEKLFF. CDR3 nucleotides: TGTGCCAGCAGCTTAGTTGGCCGGCGGGGACAGGGGGATGAAAAACTGTTTTTT.

V gene TRBV11-2 combines with J gene TRBJ2-1; 10 bases agree with TRBD2. The CDR3 covers 15 residues. After removal of 1 base from V and 9 bases from J, the junction contained 6 bases not matched to a gene. Per germline, CDR1 SGHAT and CDR2 FQNNGV. The CDR3 reads CASSLGLAGEVEQFF. The CDR3 coding sequence is TGTGCCAGCAGCTTAGGTCTAGCGGGAGAGGTTGAGCAGTTCTTC.

This clonotype was seen at least ten times. The genes are TRBV7-9 and TRBJ1-5; D call uncertain. The CDR3 runs to 14 residues. V was cut by 1 base and J by 4 bases, with 8 bases left in between. The germline V gene has CDR1 SEHNR and CDR2 FQNEAQ (reference sequence). CDR3 loop: CASSLDYGNQPQHF. The CDR3 DNA sequence: TGTGCCAGCAGCTTAGACTACGGGAATCAGCCCCAGCATTTT.

There are a few counts of this clonotype. The chain joins TRBV20-1 to TRBJ2-1; perhaps TRBD1 as D (5 bases). This CDR3 is 15 amino acids long. V was trimmed by 3 bases and J by 7 bases, leaving 19 bases between them. CDR1 and CDR2 from the germline V gene are DFQATT and SNEGSKA (reference sequence). In nucleotides, the CDR3 is TGCAGTGCTAGTCTGGGGCTAGGTGTCCCTAATGAGCAGTTCTTC. This gives the protein CSASLGLGVPNEQFF.

There are a few counts of this clonotype. The V call is TRBV13, the J call TRBJ2-7; 10 bases line up with TRBD1. J gave up 6 bases and V 5 bases, and 10 bases lay outside the gene matches. The CDR3 is 15 amino acids. Germline V gives CDR1 PRHDT, CDR2 FYEKMQ (reference sequence). CDR3: CASSPRTGGFSEQYF. The CDR3 region has the DNA TGTGCCAGCAGCCCGAGGACAGGGGGTTTCTCCGAGCAGTACTTC.

This clonotype was observed a handful of times. At one of its ends the junction is not consistent with the germline gene, which may arise from a read error. The chain has TRBV2 and TRBJ2-3, with a tentative D call TRBD1 (6 bases). Germline CDR1 is SNHLY and CDR2 is FYNNEI. This CDR3 has 14 residues. The CDR3 sequence is CASSSGQRTGTQYF. The CDR3 region has the DNA TGTGCCAGCAGTTCGGGACAACGCACAGGTACGCAGTATTTT.

V is TRBV6-5 and J is TRBJ1-1; the D is unclear. Looked up from germline, CDR1 is MNHEY and CDR2 is SVGAGI. CDR3 size: 15 residues. V lost 0 bases and J lost 6, with 14 bases in between. DNA for the CDR3: TGTGCCAGCAGTTACTCCGCAGCTCCCACCGCTGAAGCTTTCTTT. This gives the protein CASSYSAAPTAEAFF.

In its sample, this clonotype was seen many times. The CDR3 protein is CASSRTGTSYSYEQYF. CDR3 DNA sequence: TGTGCCAGCTCACGGACCGGGACATCCTATTCCTACGAGCAGTACTTC. This chain links TRBV18 with TRBJ2-7; a possible D gene is TRBD1 (6 bases). The V gene's germline CDR1 is KGHSH and CDR2 LQKENI. The V end lost 4 bases, the J end lost 1 base, and 17 bases lay between the germline ends. This CDR3 contains 16 residues.

This clonotype was recorded at least ten times. The V and J genes are TRBV6-1 and TRBJ2-2; TRBD1 agrees at 9 bases. The CDR3 extends over 15 amino acids. With V trimmed by 6 bases and J by 9 bases, 11 bases remained unmatched. CDR1 is MNHNS, CDR2 SASEGT, per germline. The CDR3 reads CASRKQGAMARELFF. CDR3 nucleotide sequence: TGTGCCAGCAGGAAACAGGGGGCGATGGCCCGGGAGCTGTTTTTT.

This clonotype was observed once. Since a much larger clone is just one base distant, this may be a read error. The rearrangement uses TRBV7-6 and TRBJ2-7; D gene uncertain. Germline CDR1 is SGHVS and CDR2 is FNYEAQ. The CDR3 sequence is 15 residues long. The CDR3 region has the DNA TGTACCAGCAGCCCTATACTTCGACAACCGGGCGAGCAGTACTTC. This encodes CTSSPILRQPGEQYF.

The gene calls are TRBV12-3 or TRBV12-4 and TRBJ2-1, with D possibly matching TRBD1 (7 bases). The V end lost 6 bases, the J end lost 4 bases, and 28 bases lay between the germline ends. This CDR3 is built from 19 residues. Written as DNA, the CDR3 is TGTGCCAGCAGCCCGGGGACAGCGCCGGGGGCGAGAAGATACAATGAGCAGTTCTTC. Translating it yields CASSPGTAPGARRYNEQFF.

This sequence joins TRBV6-1 and TRBJ1-1; no clear D. Germline loops: CDR1 MNHNS, CDR2 SASEGT. V was cut by 5 bases and J by 1 base, with 14 bases left in between. The CDR3 totals 15 residues. CDR3 sequence reads: CASSTRPDGNTEAFF. The DNA of the CDR3 is TGTGCCAGCAGTACCCGACCCGACGGGAACACTGAAGCTTTCTTT.

Many counts were recorded for this clonotype. The chain links TRBV29-1 to TRBJ2-1; no firm D call. Trimming took 4 bases from V and 10 from J, leaving 14 bases between them. The CDR3 is made up of 12 amino acids. Germline-derived CDR1 and CDR2 are SQVTM and ANQGSEA. The CDR3 DNA is TGCAGCGTTGGAGCACCAGTACAAGAGCAGTTCTTC. Translation gives CSVGAPVQEQFF.

This clonotype was recorded at least ten times. The genes are TRBV13 and TRBJ1-2; 7 nucleotides align to TRBD1. V lost 1 base, J lost 6 bases, and 11 bases stayed unmatched. CDR3 length equals 16 residues. Germline V gene lookup returns CDR1 PRHDT and CDR2 FYEKMQ (reference sequence). In nucleotides, the CDR3 is TGTGCCAGCAGCTTAGATTCCGACAGGGTGAACGATGGCTACACCTTC. This translates into CASSLDSDRVNDGYTF. Full variable domain (missing parts from reference TRBV13 and TRBJ1-2): AAGVIQSPRHLIKEKRETATLKCYPIPRHDTVYWYQQGPGQDPQFLISFYEKMQSDKGSIPDRFSAQQFSDYHSELNMSSLELGDSALYFCASSLDSDRVNDGYTFGSGTRLTVV.

This clonotype was observed a handful of times. The chain has TRBV7-9 and TRBJ2-6; 9 bases line up with TRBD1. Germline trimming cut 5 bases from V and 1 base from J; bases unmatched to any gene: 9. The CDR3 is 18 amino acids. Germline V gene data show CDR1 as SEHNR and CDR2 as FQNEAQ (reference sequence). The CDR3 DNA reads TGTGCCAGCAGCGCCCCGGGACAGGGTCTTTCTGGGGCCAACGTCCTGACTTTC. Protein sequence: CASSAPGQGLSGANVLTF. Full variable domain (rest looked up from reference TRBV7-9 and TRBJ2-6): DTGVSQNPRHKITKRGQNVTFRCDPISEHNRLYWYRQTLGQGPEFLTYFQNEAQLEKSRLLSDRFSAERPKGSFSTLEIQRTEQGDSAMYLCASSAPGQGLSGANVLTFGAGSRLTVL.

This clonotype was counted a single time. With only one base between it and a far larger clone, this is likely a read error. The chain recombines TRBV2 with TRBJ2-1, with 9 bases matching TRBD1. This CDR3 comprises 19 residues. The trim removed 8 bases at V and 0 bases at J, leaving 17 bases unmatched. From germline, CDR1 is SNHLY and CDR2 FYNNEI. The CDR3 region is CASGAGTGWSSSSYNEQFF. The CDR3 DNA sequence: TGTGCCAGCGGGGCCGGGACAGGGTGGTCGTCGAGCTCCTACAATGAGCAGTTCTTC.